The clone carrying this T cell receptor (beta chain) occurred many times. TCRdb reprocessed the 5' RACE reads with MiXCR, giving one entry per CDR3 protein. The data contain 70,000 to 90,000 distinct CDR3 sequences, about 5.6% of them singletons. The data belong to a study of neurological immune-mediated disorders. As to time point: longitudinal time-point 2. V was shortened by 6 bases and J by 3 bases, with 12 bases between the two germline ends. The germline gives CDR1 MNHEY, CDR2 SMNVEV (reference sequence). CDR3 length equals 13 residues. This sequence originates from a woman between 55 and 75 years old with multiple sclerosis. The specimen was PBMCs. This sequence joins TRBV27 and TRBJ2-7; TRBD2 might be the D (5 bases). Here the CDR3 DNA reads TGTGCCAGCAGAGGGTCCGCGGGCTACGAGCAGTACTTC. Its protein product is CASRGSAGYEQYF.